This T cell receptor beta chain was sequenced during a study of blood T cell repertoires in COVID-19. Germline V CDR1 and CDR2: MNHEY, SMNVEV (reference sequence). J gave up 6 bases and V 5 bases, and 12 bases lay outside the gene matches. The CDR3 is made up of 15 amino acids. Original data processing: Estimates of nucleated cell counts were drawn from the amplification of reference gene primers. Clones were read by immunoSEQ multiplex PCR, and TCRdb kept only the in-frame ones, dropping some. V, J and clone size are taken as reported in that table, and D and trimming were inferred from the DNA itself. The table has 57,000 or so clones, around 85% seen once.

The chain has TRBV27 and TRBJ1-2; TRBD1 matches at 7 bases. Material: peripheral blood. This TCR was sampled from a man aged 55 to 70 with acute or convalescent COVID-19. The CDR3 coding sequence is TGTGCCAGCAGTATCCTTCCCTTGACAGGGAATGGCTACACCTTC. It codes for CASSILPLTGNGYTF.